What follows describes a single T cell receptor (beta chain). In the authors' methods: Quantification of nucleated cells was approximated via reference gene primer amplification. Profiled with immunoSEQ multiplex PCR; TCRdb holds only in-frame clones, not every one. V and J calls and clone size are given by that table; D and trimming were obtained from the DNA. The sample has hundreds of thousands of clones, 80% to 85% seen once. The CDR3 is 16 amino acids. In germline, CDR1 is SGHTA, CDR2 FQGNSA. Germline trimming cut 5 bases from V and 4 bases from J; bases unmatched to any gene: 6. This specimen comes from a study of blood T cell repertoires in COVID-19. Study in general: Some COVID-19 samples were acute and others convalescent; all came from the United States, Italy and Spain. Sample material is recorded as cDNA or gDNA derived from T cells, B-cell-depleted T cells, or PBMCs.

The sequence came from a woman older than 75 with active or convalescent COVID-19. Sequenced material: peripheral blood. The chain couples TRBV7-2 to TRBJ2-1, with 12 bases identical to TRBD2. The CDR3 nucleotides read TGTGCCAGCAGCCTCCGACTAGCGGGAGTTTACAATGAGCAGTTCTTC. Translating gives CASSLRLAGVYNEQFF.